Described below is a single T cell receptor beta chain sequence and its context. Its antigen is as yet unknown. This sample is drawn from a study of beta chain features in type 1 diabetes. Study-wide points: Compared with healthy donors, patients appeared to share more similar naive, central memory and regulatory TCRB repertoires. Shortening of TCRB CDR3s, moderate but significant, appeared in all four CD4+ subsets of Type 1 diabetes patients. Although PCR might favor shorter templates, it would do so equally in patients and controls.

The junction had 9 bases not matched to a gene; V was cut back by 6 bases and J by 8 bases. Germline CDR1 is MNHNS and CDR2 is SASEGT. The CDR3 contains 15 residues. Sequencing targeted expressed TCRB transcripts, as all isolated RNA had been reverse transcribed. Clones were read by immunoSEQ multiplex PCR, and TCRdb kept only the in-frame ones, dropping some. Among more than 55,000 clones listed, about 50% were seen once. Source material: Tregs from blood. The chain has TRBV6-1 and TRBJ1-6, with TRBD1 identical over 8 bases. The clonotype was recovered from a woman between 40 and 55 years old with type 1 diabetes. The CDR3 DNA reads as TGTGCCAGCAGCCGTGGACAGGGTGGGGATTCACCCCTCCACTTT. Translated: CASSRGQGGDSPLHF.